A single T cell receptor (beta chain) is shown here with its context. Its target is not known. Trimming took 4 bases from V and 0 from J; bases not matched to a gene: 7. The CDR3 loop spans 16 amino acids. The germline CDR1 and CDR2 sequences are SGDLS and YYNGEE. Clones were read by immunoSEQ multiplex PCR, and TCRdb kept only the in-frame ones, dropping some. The sample records 100,000 or so clones, over 70% being singletons. The source of the sample is a study of Ad26.COV2.S vaccination and SARS-CoV-2 variants. Study-wide results and limits: Considerable breadth of spike-specific CD8+ and CD4+ T cell responses has reportedly been documented following vaccination.

The TCR originated in a human donor who had recovered from COVID-19. The J gene is TRBJ2-3, the V gene TRBV9; TRBD1 agrees at 8 bases. This specimen consisted of peripheral blood, obtained after recovery from COVID-19. The CDR3 protein is CASSLQGAWSTDTQYF. In DNA form, the CDR3 reads TGTGCCAGCAGCCTCCAGGGGGCGTGGAGCACAGATACGCAGTATTTT. The full variable domain, rest sourced from reference TRBV9 and TRBJ2-3, is DSGVTQTPKHLITATGQRVTLRCSPRSGDLSVYWYQQSLDQGLQFLIQYYNGEERAKGNILERFSAQQFPDLHSELNLSSLELGDSALYFCASSLQGAWSTDTQYFGPGTRLTVL.